This T cell receptor beta chain was captured by sequencing in a study of blood T cell repertoires in COVID-19. The method was immunoSEQ multiplex PCR; TCRdb's version includes in-frame clones alone and lacks a portion of them. The data show approximately 500,000 clones, with about 88% seen just once and roughly 7.4% held by the top ten. Germline-derived CDR1 and CDR2 are SGHRS and YFSETQ. The CDR3 has 15 amino acids. With 3 bases removed from V and 2 bases from J, the gap between germline ends came to 13 bases. The receptor comes from a woman aged 50 to 60 with COVID-19, enrolled during active disease. V usage is TRBV5-1 and J usage is TRBJ2-3, with TRBD1 as a possible D gene (6 bases). Sequencing was performed on peripheral blood. CDR3 coding DNA: TGCGCCAGCAGCTGGGCAGGGGCCTCCACAGATACGCAGTATTTT. The encoded protein is CASSWAGASTDTQYF.